This T cell receptor (beta chain) was sequenced in a study of cytomegalovirus exposure and HLA in healthy donors. Study context: Falling in the Caucasian-associated ancestry cluster were about 80% of about 400 genotyped donors.

Whole-study results and caveats: Rare sequences made up most TCRs, while some public TCRs were found in many donors. A likely sequencing artifact accounted for one observed cluster of highly shared sequence variants.

Each of the donors was a healthy bone marrow donor. Researchers ran the PCR with 60 Vbeta and 13 Jbeta primers. Measured with immunoSEQ multiplex PCR; TCRdb has only the in-frame clones, and not every one. Reported are 100,000 to 150,000 clones; the ten largest clones contain 2% to 2.5%. Regarding this clone: Its antigen remains unidentified.

Between the trimmed V and J ends, which lost 5 bases and 0 bases, there was a span of 14 bases. Per germline, CDR1 MDHEN and CDR2 SYDVKM. There are 16 residues in the CDR3. The chain carries TRBV28 and TRBJ1-5; a possible D gene is TRBD1 (6 bases). This TCR was sampled from a man aged 35-49 years in good health and CMV-seronegative. Sequencing input: PBMCs. The CDR3 spells CASSVTGSYSNQPQHF. For the CDR3, the DNA is TGTGCCAGCAGTGTTACAGGGAGTTATAGCAATCAGCCCCAGCATTTT.